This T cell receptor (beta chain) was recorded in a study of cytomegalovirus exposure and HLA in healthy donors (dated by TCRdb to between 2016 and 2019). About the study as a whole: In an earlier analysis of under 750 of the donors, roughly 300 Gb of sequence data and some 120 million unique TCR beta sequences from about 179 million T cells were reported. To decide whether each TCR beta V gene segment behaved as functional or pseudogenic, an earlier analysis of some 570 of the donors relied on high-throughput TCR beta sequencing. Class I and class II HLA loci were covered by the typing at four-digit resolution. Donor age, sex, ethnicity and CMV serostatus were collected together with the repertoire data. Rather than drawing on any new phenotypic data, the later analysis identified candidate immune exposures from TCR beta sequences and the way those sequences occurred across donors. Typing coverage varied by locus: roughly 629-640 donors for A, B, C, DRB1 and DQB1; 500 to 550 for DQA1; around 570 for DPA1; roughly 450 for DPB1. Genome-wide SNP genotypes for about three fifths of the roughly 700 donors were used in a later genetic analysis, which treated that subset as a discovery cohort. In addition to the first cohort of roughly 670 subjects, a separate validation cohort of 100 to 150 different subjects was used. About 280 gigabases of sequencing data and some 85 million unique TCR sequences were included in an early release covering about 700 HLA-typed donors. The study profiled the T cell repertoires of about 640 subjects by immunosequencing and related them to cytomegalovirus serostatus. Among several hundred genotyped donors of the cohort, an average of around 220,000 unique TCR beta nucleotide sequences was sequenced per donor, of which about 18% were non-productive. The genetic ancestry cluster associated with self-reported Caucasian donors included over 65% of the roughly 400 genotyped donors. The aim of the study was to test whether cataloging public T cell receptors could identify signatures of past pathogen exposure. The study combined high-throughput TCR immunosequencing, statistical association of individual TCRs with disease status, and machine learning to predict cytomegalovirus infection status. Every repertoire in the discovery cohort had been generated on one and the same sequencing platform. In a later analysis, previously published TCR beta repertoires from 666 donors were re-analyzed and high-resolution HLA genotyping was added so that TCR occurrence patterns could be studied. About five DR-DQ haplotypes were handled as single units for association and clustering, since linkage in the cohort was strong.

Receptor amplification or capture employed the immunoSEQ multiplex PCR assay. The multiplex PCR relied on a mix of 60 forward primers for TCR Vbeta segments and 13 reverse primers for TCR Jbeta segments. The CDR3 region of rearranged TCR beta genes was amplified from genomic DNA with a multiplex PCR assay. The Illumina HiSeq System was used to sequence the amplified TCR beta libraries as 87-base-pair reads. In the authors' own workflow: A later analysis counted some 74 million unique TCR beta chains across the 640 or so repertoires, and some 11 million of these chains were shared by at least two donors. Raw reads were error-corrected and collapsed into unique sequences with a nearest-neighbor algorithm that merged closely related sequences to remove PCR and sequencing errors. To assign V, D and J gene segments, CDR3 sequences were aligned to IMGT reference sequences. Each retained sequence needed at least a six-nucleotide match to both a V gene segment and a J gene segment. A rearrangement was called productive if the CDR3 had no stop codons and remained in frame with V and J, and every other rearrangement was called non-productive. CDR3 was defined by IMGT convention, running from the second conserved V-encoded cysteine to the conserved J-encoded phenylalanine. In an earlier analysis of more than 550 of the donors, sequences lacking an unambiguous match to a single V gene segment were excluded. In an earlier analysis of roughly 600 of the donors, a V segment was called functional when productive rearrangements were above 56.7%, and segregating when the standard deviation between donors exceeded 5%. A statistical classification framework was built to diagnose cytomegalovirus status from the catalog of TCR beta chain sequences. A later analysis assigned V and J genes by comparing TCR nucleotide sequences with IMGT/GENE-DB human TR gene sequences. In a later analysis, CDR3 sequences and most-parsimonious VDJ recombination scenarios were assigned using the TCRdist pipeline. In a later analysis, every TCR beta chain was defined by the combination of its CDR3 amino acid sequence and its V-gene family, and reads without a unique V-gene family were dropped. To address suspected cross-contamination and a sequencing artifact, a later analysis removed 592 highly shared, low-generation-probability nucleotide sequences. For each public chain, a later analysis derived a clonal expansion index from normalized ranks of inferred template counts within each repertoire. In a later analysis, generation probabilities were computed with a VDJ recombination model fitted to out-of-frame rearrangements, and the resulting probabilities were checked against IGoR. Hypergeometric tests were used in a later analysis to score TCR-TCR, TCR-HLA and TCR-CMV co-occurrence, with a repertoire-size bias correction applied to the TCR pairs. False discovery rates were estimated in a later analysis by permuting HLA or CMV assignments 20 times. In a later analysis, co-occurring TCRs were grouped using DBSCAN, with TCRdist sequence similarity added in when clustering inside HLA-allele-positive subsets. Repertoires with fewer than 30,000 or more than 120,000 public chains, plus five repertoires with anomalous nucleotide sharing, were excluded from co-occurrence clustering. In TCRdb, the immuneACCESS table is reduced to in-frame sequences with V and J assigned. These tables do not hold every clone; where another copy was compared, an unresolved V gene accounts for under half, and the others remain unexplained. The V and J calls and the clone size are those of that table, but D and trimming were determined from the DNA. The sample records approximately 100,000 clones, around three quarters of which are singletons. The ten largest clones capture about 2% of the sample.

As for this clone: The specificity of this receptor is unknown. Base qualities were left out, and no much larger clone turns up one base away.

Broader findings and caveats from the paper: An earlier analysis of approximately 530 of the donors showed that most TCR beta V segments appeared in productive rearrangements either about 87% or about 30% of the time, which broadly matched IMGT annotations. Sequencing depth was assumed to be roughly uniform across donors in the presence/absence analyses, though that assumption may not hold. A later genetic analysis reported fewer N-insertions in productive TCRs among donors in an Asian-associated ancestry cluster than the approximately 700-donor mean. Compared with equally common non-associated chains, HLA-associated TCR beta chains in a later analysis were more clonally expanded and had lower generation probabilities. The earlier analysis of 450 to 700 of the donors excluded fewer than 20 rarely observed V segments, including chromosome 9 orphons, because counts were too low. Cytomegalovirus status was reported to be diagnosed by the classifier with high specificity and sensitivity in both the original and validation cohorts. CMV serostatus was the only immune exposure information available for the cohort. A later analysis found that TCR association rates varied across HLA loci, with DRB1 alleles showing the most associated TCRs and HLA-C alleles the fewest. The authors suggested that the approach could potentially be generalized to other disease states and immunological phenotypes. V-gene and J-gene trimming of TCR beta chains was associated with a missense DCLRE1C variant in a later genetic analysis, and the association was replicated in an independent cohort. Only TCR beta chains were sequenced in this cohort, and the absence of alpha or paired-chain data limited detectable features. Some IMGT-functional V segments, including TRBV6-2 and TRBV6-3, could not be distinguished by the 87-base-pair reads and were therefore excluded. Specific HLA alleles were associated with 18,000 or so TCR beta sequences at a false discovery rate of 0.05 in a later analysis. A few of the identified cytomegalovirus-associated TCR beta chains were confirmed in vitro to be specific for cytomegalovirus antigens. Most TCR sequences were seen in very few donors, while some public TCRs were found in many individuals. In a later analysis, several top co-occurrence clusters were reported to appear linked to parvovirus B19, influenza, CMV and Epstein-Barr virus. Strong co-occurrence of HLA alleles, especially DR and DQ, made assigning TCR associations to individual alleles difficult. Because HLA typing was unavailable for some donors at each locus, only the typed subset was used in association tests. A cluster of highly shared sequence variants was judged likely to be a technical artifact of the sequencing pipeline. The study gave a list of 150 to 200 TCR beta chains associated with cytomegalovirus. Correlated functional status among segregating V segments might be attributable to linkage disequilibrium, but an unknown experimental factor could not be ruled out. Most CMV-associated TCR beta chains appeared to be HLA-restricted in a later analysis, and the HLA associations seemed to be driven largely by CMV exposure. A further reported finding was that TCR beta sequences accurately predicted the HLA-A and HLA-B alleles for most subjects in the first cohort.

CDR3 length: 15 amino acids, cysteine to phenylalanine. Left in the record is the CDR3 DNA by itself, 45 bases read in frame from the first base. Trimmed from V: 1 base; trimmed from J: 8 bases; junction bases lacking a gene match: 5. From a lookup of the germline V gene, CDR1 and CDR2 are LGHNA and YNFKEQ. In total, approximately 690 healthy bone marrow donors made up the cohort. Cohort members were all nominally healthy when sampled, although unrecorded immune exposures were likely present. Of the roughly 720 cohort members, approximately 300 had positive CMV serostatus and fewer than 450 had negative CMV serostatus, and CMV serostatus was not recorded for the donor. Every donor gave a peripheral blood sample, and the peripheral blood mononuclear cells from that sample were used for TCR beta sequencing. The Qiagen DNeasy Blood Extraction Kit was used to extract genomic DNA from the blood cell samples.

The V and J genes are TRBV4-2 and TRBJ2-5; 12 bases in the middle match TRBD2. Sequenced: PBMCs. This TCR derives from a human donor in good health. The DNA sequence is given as TGTGCCAGCAGCCAAGTGGCTAGCGGGGGGGCTACCCAGTACTTC. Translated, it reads CASSQVASGGATQYF.